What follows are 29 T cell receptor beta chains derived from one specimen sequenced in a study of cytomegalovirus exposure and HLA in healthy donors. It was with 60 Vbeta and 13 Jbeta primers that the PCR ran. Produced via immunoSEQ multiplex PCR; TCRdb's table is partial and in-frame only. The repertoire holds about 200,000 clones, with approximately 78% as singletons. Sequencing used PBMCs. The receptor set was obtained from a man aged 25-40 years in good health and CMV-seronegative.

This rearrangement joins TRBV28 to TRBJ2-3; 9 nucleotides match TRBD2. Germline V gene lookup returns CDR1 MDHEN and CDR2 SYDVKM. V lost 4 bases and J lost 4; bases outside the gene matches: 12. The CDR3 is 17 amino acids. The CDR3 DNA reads TGTGCCAGCAGTTCCTTCAGCGGGGGGTTCCTTTCAGATACGCAGTATTTT. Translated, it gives CASSSFSGGFLSDTQYF.

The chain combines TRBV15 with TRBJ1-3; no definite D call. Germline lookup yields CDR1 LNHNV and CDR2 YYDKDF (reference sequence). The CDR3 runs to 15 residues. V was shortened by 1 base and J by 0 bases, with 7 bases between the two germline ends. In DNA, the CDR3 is TGTGCCACCAGCAGAGGAGGGAACTCTGGAAACACCATATATTTT. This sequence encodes CATSRGGNSGNTIYF.

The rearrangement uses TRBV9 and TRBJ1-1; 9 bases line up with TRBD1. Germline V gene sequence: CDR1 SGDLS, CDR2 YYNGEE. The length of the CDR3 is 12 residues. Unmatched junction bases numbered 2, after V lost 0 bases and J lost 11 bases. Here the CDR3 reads CASSVGDRVAFF. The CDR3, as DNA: TGTGCCAGCAGCGTAGGGGACAGGGTGGCTTTCTTT.

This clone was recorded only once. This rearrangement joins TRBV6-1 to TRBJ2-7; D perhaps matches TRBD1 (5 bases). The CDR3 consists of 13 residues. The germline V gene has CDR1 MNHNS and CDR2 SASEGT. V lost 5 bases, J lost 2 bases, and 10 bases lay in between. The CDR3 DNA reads TGTGCCAGCAGTCCCGACAGAACCTACGAGCAGTACTTC. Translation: CASSPDRTYEQYF.

The CDR3 spells CASWGRDRGPNHFF. The CDR3 DNA reads TGTGCCAGCTGGGGCCGGGACAGGGGGCCCAACCATTTCTTC. The V gene is TRBV2, the J gene TRBJ2-1; 12 nucleotides line up with TRBD1. CDR3 length equals 14 residues. The V segment lost 8 bases and the J segment 16 bases; nucleotides outside the gene matches: 15. Germline CDR1 SNHLY, CDR2 FYNNEI.

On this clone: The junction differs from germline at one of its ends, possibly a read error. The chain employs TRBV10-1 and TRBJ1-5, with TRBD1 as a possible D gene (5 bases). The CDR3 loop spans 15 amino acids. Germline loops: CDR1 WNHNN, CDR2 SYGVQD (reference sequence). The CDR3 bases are TGCGCCAGCCACGGGGGGAAGGGAACTAAACGGGTTCCCTTTTTT. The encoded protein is CASHGGKGTKRVPFF.

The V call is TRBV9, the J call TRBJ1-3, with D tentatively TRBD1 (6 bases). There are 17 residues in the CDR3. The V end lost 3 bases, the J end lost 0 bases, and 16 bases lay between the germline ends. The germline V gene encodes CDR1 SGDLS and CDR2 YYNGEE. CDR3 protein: CASSAPSDSSSGNTIYF. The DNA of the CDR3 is TGTGCCAGCAGCGCGCCTTCGGACAGTAGCTCTGGAAACACCATATATTTT. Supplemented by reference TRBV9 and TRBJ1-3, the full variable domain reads DSGVTQTPKHLITATGQRVTLRCSPRSGDLSVYWYQQSLDQGLQFLIQYYNGEERAKGNILERFSAQQFPDLHSELNLSSLELGDSALYFCASSAPSDSSSGNTIYFGEGSWLTVV.

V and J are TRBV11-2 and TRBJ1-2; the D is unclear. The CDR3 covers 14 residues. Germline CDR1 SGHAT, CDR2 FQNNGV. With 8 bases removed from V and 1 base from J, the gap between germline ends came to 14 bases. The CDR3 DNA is TGTGCCAGCTCCTCGAGGCCGGGTAACTATGGCTACACCTTC. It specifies CASSSRPGNYGYTF.

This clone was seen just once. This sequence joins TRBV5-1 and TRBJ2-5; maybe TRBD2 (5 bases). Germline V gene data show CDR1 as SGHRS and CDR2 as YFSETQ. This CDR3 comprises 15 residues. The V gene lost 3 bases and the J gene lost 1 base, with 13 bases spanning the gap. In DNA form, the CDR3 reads TGCGCCAGCAGCTCCTTCGCGGGTCTCCAAGAGACCCAGTACTTC. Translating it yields CASSSFAGLQETQYF.

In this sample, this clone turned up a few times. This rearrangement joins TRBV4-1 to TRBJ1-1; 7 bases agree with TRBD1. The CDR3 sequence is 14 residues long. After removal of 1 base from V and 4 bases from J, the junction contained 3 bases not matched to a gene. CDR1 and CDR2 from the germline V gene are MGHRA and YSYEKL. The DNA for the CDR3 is TGCGCCAGCAGCCAAGCACAGGGGACCACTGAAGCTTTCTTT. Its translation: CASSQAQGTTEAFF.

The CDR3 region is CASSPDGMGEVPEAFF. The DNA of the CDR3 is TGTGCCAGCAGCCCGGACGGAATGGGGGAGGTCCCTGAAGCTTTCTTT. The genes are TRBV5-4 and TRBJ1-1; D is possibly TRBD1 (5 bases). There are 16 residues in the CDR3. CDR1 SGHNT and CDR2 YYREEE come from the germline V gene (reference sequence). Between the trimmed V and J ends, which lost 4 bases and 6 bases, there was a span of 22 bases.

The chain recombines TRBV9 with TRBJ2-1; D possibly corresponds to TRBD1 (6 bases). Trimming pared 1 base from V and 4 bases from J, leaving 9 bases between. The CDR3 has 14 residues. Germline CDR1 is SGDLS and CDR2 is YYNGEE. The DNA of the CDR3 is TGTGCCAGCAGCGTAAGCAGGGGTTACAATGAGCAGTTCTTC. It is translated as CASSVSRGYNEQFF.

The CDR3: CASSLATGWDYGYTF. CDR3 coding DNA: TGTGCCAGCAGCTTAGCAACCGGGTGGGACTATGGCTACACCTTC. The chain couples TRBV7-9 to TRBJ1-2, with unresolved D. CDR1 SEHNR and CDR2 FQNEAQ come from the germline V gene (reference sequence). The CDR3 spans 15 residues. The V and J ends lost 0 bases and 3 bases respectively, with 11 bases between them.

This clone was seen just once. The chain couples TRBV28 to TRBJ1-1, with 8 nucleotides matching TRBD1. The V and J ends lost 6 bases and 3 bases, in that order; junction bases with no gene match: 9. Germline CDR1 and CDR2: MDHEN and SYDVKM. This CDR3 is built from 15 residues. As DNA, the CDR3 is TGTGCCAGCAGCCCGGACAGGGACTTGGACACTGAAGCTTTCTTT. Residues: CASSPDRDLDTEAFF.

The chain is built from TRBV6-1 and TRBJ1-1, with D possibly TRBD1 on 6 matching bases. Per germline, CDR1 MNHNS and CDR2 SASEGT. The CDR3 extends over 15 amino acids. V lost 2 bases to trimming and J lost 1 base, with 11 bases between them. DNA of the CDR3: TGTGCCAGCAGTGAATCAAGGACAGAGAACACTGAAGCTTTCTTT. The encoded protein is CASSESRTENTEAFF.

The CDR3 DNA reads TGTGCCAGCAATAACCGCAGGGGGCACTCCTACGAGCAGTACTTC. Protein sequence: CASNNRRGHSYEQYF. The gene calls are TRBV28 and TRBJ2-7; 8 bases line up with TRBD1. CDR1 and CDR2 (germline): MDHEN, SYDVKM. Unmatched junction bases numbered 8, after V lost 7 bases and J lost 0 bases. The CDR3 extends over 15 amino acids.

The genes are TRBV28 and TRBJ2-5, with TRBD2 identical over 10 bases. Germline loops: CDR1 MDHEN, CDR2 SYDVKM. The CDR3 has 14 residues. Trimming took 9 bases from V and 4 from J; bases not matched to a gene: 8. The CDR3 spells CASYASGGSETQYF. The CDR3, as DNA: TGTGCCAGTTATGCTAGCGGGGGCTCAGAGACCCAGTACTTC.

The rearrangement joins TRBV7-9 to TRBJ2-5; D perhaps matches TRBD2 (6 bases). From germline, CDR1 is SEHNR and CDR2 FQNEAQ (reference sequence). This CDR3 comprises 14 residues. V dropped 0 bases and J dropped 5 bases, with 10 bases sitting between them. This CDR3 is CASSLARDRETQYF. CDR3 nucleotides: TGTGCCAGCAGCTTAGCGCGGGATCGGGAGACCCAGTACTTC.

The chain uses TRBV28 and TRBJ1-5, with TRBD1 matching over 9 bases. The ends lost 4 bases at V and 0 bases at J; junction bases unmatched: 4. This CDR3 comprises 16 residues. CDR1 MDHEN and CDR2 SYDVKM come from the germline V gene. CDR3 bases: TGTGCCAGCAGTTACCGGGACAGGGTTAGCAATCAGCCCCAGCATTTT. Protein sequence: CASSYRDRVSNQPQHF. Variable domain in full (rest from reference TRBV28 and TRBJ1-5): DVKVTQSSRYLVKRTGEKVFLECVQDMDHENMFWYRQDPGLGLRLIYFSYDVKMKEKGDIPEGYSVSREKKERFSLILESASTNQTSMYLCASSYRDRVSNQPQHFGDGTRLSIL.

The CDR3 here is CASSSRDRKAGELFF. CDR3 nucleotide sequence: TGTGCCAGCAGTTCTAGGGACAGAAAGGCCGGGGAGCTGTTTTTT. The chain links TRBV6-6 to TRBJ2-2; 7 bases agree with TRBD1. V trimming: 4 bases; J trimming: 6 bases; junction bases outside the gene matches: 8. The germline CDR1 and CDR2 sequences are MNHNY and SVGAGI (reference sequence). The CDR3 is 15 residues long.

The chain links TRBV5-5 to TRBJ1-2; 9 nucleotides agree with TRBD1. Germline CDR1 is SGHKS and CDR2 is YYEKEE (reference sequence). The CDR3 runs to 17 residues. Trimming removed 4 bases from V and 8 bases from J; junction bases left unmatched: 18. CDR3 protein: CASSPSTRGTGKGGYTF. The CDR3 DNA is TGTGCCAGCAGCCCCTCAACGCGGGGGACAGGGAAAGGAGGCTACACCTTC.

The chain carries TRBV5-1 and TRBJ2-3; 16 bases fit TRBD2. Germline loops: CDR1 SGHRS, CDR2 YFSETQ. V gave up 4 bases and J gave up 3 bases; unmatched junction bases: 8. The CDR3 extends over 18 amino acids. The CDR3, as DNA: TGCGCCAGCAGCGCGGGACTAGCGGGGGGGCCCCGAACAGATACGCAGTATTTT. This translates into CASSAGLAGGPRTDTQYF. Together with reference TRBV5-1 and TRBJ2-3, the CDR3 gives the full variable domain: KAGVTQTPRYLIKTRGQQVTLSCSPISGHRSVSWYQQTPGQGLQFLFEYFSETQRNKGNFPGRFSGRQFSNSRSEMNVSTLELGDSALYLCASSAGLAGGPRTDTQYFGPGTRLTVL.

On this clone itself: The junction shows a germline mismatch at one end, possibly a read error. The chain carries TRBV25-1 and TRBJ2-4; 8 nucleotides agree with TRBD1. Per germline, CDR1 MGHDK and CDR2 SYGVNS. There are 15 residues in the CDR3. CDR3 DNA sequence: TGTGCCAGCAGTGATCGGACAGGGAACCGGGCCATTCGGTACTTC. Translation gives CASSDRTGNRAIRYF.

In DNA, the CDR3 is TGTGCCAGCAGCTTGGAAGGGGCAGGGAAAAGGTCCTACGAGCAGTACTTC. Translated, it gives CASSLEGAGKRSYEQYF. The chain recombines TRBV5-6 with TRBJ2-7; maybe TRBD1 (5 bases). This CDR3 region has 17 residues. The germline V gene has CDR1 SGHDT and CDR2 YYEEEE. V was shortened by 0 bases and J by 1 base, with 17 bases between the two germline ends.

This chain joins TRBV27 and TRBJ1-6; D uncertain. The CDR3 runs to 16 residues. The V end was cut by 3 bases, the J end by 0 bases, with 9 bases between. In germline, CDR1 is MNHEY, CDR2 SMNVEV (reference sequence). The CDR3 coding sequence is TGTGCCAGCAGTTTCGAGGGTAGCTCCTATAATTCACCCCTCCACTTT. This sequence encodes CASSFEGSSYNSPLHF.

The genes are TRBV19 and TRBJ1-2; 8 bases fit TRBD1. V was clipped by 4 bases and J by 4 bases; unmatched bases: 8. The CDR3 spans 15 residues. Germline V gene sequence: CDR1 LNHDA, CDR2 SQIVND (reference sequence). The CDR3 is CASSTNQGAGYGYTF. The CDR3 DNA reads TGTGCCAGTAGTACCAATCAGGGGGCCGGCTATGGCTACACCTTC.

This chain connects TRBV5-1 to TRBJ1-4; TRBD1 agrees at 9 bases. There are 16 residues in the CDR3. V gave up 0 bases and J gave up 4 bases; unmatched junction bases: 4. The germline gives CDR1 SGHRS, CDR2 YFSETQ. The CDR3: CASSLEGQGINEKLFF. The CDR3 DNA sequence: TGCGCCAGCAGCTTGGAGGGACAGGGTATTAATGAAAAACTGTTTTTT.

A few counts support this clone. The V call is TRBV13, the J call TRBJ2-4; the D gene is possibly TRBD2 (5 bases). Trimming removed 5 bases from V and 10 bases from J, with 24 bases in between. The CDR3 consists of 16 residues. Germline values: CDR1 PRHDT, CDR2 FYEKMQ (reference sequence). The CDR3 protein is CASSPPRDLGLPIQYF. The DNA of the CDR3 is TGTGCCAGCAGCCCGCCCCGGGATTTGGGCCTCCCGATTCAGTACTTC.

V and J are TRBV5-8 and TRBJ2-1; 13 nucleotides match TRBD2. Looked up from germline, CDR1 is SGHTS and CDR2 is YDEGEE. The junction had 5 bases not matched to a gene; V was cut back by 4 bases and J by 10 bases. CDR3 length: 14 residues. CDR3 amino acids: CASSRLAGGDEQFF. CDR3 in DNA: TGTGCCAGCAGCCGACTAGCGGGGGGTGACGAGCAGTTCTTC.